This record looks at one T cell receptor (beta chain) sequence and its context. This sample was taken from a study of blood T cells in healthy people across ages. This CDR3 has 14 residues. The V and J ends lost 2 bases and 4 bases respectively, with 9 bases between them. Per the germline V gene, CDR1 is MNHEY and CDR2 is SMNVEV (reference sequence). The use of a sample-barcoded 5' primer and a J-beta primer mix characterized a second PCR of roughly 7 to 11 cycles. A single record per CDR3 protein comes from TCRdb applying MiXCR to the 5' RACE reads. The top ten hold 20% to 25% of the sample, which has 1.5 million to 2 million distinct CDR3 sequences, about 39% seen once.

Sequenced material: blood. This TCR derives from a human donor in good health. This rearrangement joins TRBV27 to TRBJ1-5; D call uncertain. This chain's CDR3 is CASSLTRRNQPQHF. The CDR3 bases are TGTGCCAGCAGTTTAACTCGGCGAAATCAGCCCCAGCATTTT.